This T cell receptor beta chain was identified in a study of siplizumab effects on memory and regulatory T cells. Notes on this clone: Its antigen is unidentified.

The assay was immunoSEQ multiplex PCR, and TCRdb's table has in-frame clones only and misses some. The data show approximately 100,000 clones, with around 90% seen just once and approximately 12% held by the top ten. Study observations and caveats: Alloreactive CD4+ clones that could be mapped were on average approximately 69% Treg-derived with siplizumab, against roughly 27% in controls. Alloreactive clones mapping to unstimulated subsets formed only a minor fraction. For siplizumab cultures, the suppressive function of their proliferating Tregs was not confirmed. Naive T cells seemed more diverse than memory cells and seemed major alloresponse contributors.

Germline V gene sequence: CDR1 LNHDA, CDR2 SQIVND (reference sequence). The CDR3 spans 14 residues. V was clipped by 5 bases and J by 7 bases, with 14 bases between them. This receptor was identified in a human donor in good health. The material sequenced was non-Treg CD4+ T cells sorted from blood. This chain links TRBV19 with TRBJ2-2; either TRBD1 or TRBD2 may supply D (5 bases each). The CDR3 bases are TGTGCCAGTAGTGGCTCGGGGCAGCTCGGGGAGCTGTTTTTT. Protein product: CASSGSGQLGELFF. Full variable domain (rest looked up from reference TRBV19 and TRBJ2-2): DGGITQSPKYLFRKEGQNVTLSCEQNLNHDAMYWYRQDPGQGLRLIYYSQIVNDFQKGDIAEGYSVSREKKESFPLTVTSAQKNPTAFYLCASSGSGQLGELFFGEGSRLTVL.